Shown below are 16 T cell receptor beta chains from a single sample sequenced in a study of Graves' ophthalmopathy and Graves' hyperthyroidism (dated 2018 in TCRdb). The data were produced on an Illumina HiSeq 2000. For repertoire sequencing, the TCR beta CDR3 regions were amplified from RNA transcripts. A first-round RT-PCR used HTBI primers with the Qiagen OneStep RT-PCR kit, followed by a second-round multiplex PCR, size selection and purification. TCRdb took the public reads, trimmed them with fastp at Q25, ran MiXCR for clone calling and kept in-frame beta chains. A single entry per CDR3 protein holds the most common genes and DNA from its merged rows. Here the sample has 300,000 to 500,000 distinct CDR3 sequences; 15% to 17% occur a single time. Approximately 7% of the sample rests with the top ten. The sample was peripheral blood. The receptors shown here come from a woman aged 18-29 years with stable Graves' hyperthyroidism. Donor details come from another sample of the same person, matched by shared clones.

The V call is TRBV6-2 or TRBV6-3, the J call TRBJ2-7, with 7 bases fitting TRBD1. This CDR3 has 12 amino acids. V gave up 8 bases and J gave up 6 bases; unmatched junction bases: 7. In germline, CDR1 is MNHEY, CDR2 SVGEGT. The CDR3 sequence is CASRDRRLEQYF. The CDR3 region has the DNA TGTGCCAGCCGGGACAGACGTCTCGAGCAGTACTTC.

In its sample, this clonotype was seen many times. The CDR3 is CASSYSKGRNTEAFF. The DNA for the CDR3 is TGTGCCAGCAGTTACTCGAAGGGGAGGAACACTGAAGCTTTCTTT. The genes are TRBV6-5 and TRBJ1-1; tentative D call: TRBD1 (5 bases). Germline assignment: CDR1 MNHEY and CDR2 SVGAGI. This CDR3 is 15 amino acids long. Trimming left V 0 bases short and J 1 base short, with 9 bases between.

This clonotype was counted at least ten times. The chain is built from TRBV18 and TRBJ2-7; D may match TRBD1 or TRBD2 (5 bases each). The CDR3 is 17 amino acids. V was trimmed by 1 base and J by 0 bases, leaving 16 bases between them. The V gene's germline CDR1 is KGHSH and CDR2 LQKENI. The CDR3 coding sequence is TGTGCCAGCTCACCACTACCCGGGACGACAGTCTCCTACGAGCAGTACTTC. It codes for CASSPLPGTTVSYEQYF.

This clonotype was seen at least ten times. The chain links TRBV2 to TRBJ2-1, with TRBD1 identical over 7 bases. This CDR3 contains 15 residues. Germline CDR1 and CDR2: SNHLY and FYNNEI. The V and J ends lost 1 base and 3 bases, in that order; junction bases with no gene match: 3. CDR3 sequence (DNA): TGTGCCAGCAGTGAAGGGAGACAGGGCTACAATGAGCAGTTCTTC. As protein: CASSEGRQGYNEQFF.

This clonotype was detected many times. This chain joins TRBV6-5 and TRBJ1-5; no definite D call. Germline CDR1 reads MNHEY; CDR2 reads SVGAGI. V lost 4 bases and J 6 bases, leaving 10 bases between the germline ends. The CDR3 is 13 amino acids. This chain's CDR3 is CASSWSLVQPQHF. The CDR3 nucleotides read TGTGCCAGCAGTTGGAGTTTAGTTCAGCCCCAGCATTTT.

The chain combines TRBV18 with TRBJ1-1; tentatively, D is TRBD1 (5 bases). Trimming took 0 bases from V and 1 from J, leaving 9 bases between them. There are 15 residues in the CDR3. Germline CDR1 KGHSH, CDR2 LQKENI. CDR3 in DNA: TGTGCCAGCTCACCACCGCAGACAGAGAACACTGAAGCTTTCTTT. Translating it yields CASSPPQTENTEAFF.

This clonotype was observed at least ten times. The chain couples TRBV7-9 to TRBJ1-1; weak D call: TRBD1 (6 bases). Germline V CDR1 and CDR2: SEHNR, FQNEAQ (reference sequence). The CDR3 consists of 12 residues. CDR3 in amino acids: CVGGYGNTEAFF. For the CDR3, the DNA is TGTGTGGGGGGCTATGGGAACACTGAAGCTTTCTTT.

The sample holds many counts of this clonotype. J is TRBJ2-5 and V is TRBV29-1, with TRBD1 matching over 8 bases. Looked up from germline, CDR1 is SQVTM and CDR2 is ANQGSEA. The CDR3 is made up of 14 amino acids. The CDR3 loop reads CSGEDRAGSETQYF. The CDR3 region has the DNA TGCAGTGGCGAGGACAGGGCGGGTTCTGAGACCCAGTACTTC.

This clonotype has at least ten counts. Sequence at one end of the junction differs from germline and may be a read error. The chain recombines TRBV20-1 with TRBJ1-2, with 9 bases aligning to TRBD1. From germline, CDR1 is DFQATT and CDR2 SNEGSKA (reference sequence). The CDR3 extends over 12 amino acids. The CDR3 sequence is CSARSDRGFAFF. The CDR3 nucleotides are TGCAGTGCTAGATCGGACAGGGGCTTTGCCTTCTTC.

In this sample, this clonotype turned up many times. The rearrangement links TRBV14 to TRBJ2-7, with D possibly matching TRBD2 (5 bases). Germline V gene data show CDR1 as SGHDN and CDR2 as FVKESK. Between the trimmed V and J ends, which lost 1 base and 4 bases, there was a span of 11 bases. The CDR3 sequence is 14 residues long. CDR3 DNA sequence: TGTGCCAGCAGCCAAGCGGGGAACTGGTACGAGCAGTACTTC. Protein product: CASSQAGNWYEQYF.

There are many counts of this clonotype. The chain recombines TRBV6-1 with TRBJ2-7, with 9 bases aligning to TRBD1. Germline V gene data show CDR1 as MNHNS and CDR2 as SASEGT. J lost 3 bases, V lost 6 bases, and 3 bases had no gene match. The length of the CDR3 is 13 residues. This CDR3 is CASRGQGSYEQYF. For the CDR3, the DNA is TGTGCCAGCAGGGGACAGGGTAGCTACGAGCAGTACTTC.

Many counts were recorded for this clonotype. This rearrangement joins TRBV5-5 to TRBJ2-5; D is unresolved. Per germline, CDR1 SGHKS and CDR2 YYEKEE (reference sequence). With 4 bases removed from V and 5 bases from J, the gap between germline ends came to 15 bases. The length of the CDR3 is 14 residues. The CDR3 DNA sequence: TGTGCCAGCAGCGCGGACCCCCGGCCGGAGACCCAGTACTTC. Amino acid sequence: CASSADPRPETQYF.

The sample holds many counts of this clonotype. The chain combines TRBV7-9 with TRBJ1-1; D might be TRBD1 (5 bases). The V gene's germline CDR1 is SEHNR and CDR2 FQNEAQ (reference sequence). The CDR3 has 14 residues. The germline V and J ends were trimmed by 1 base and 11 bases, with 17 bases remaining between them. CDR3 bases: TGTGCCAGCAGCTTAGAGTTAGGGGAAAGGCGGGCTTTCTTT. Translation gives CASSLELGERRAFF. Filled out from reference TRBV7-9 and TRBJ1-1, the complete variable domain reads DTGVSQNPRHKITKRGQNVTFRCDPISEHNRLYWYRQTLGQGPEFLTYFQNEAQLEKSRLLSDRFSAERPKGSFSTLEIQRTEQGDSAMYLCASSLELGERRAFFGQGTRLTVV.

This clonotype showed up many times. This sequence joins TRBV11-3 and TRBJ2-2; D unresolved. The germline CDR1 and CDR2 sequences are SGHNT and YENEEA. V lost 3 bases to trimming and J lost 7 bases, with 9 bases between them. CDR3 length: 13 residues. The CDR3 spells CASSFVAIGELFF. DNA for the CDR3: TGTGCCAGCAGCTTCGTCGCCATCGGGGAGCTGTTTTTT.

This clonotype was observed at least ten times. This chain links TRBV29-1 with TRBJ1-5; D remains ambiguous. V was pared by 5 bases and J by 0 bases, with 8 bases between. The CDR3 is 13 residues long. The germline V gene has CDR1 SQVTM and CDR2 ANQGSEA. In nucleotides, the CDR3 is TGCAGCGTTTCGGACCATAGCAATCAGCCCCAGCATTTT. Translating it yields CSVSDHSNQPQHF.

This clonotype was recorded at least ten times. V usage is TRBV20-1 and J usage is TRBJ1-1, with unresolved D. Germline V gene lookup returns CDR1 DFQATT and CDR2 SNEGSKA (reference sequence). V was cut by 3 bases and J by 3 bases, with 14 bases left in between. CDR3 length equals 14 residues. CDR3 amino acids: CSASNRGRHTEAFF. The CDR3 DNA reads TGCAGTGCTAGTAACCGGGGTAGACACACTGAAGCTTTCTTT.